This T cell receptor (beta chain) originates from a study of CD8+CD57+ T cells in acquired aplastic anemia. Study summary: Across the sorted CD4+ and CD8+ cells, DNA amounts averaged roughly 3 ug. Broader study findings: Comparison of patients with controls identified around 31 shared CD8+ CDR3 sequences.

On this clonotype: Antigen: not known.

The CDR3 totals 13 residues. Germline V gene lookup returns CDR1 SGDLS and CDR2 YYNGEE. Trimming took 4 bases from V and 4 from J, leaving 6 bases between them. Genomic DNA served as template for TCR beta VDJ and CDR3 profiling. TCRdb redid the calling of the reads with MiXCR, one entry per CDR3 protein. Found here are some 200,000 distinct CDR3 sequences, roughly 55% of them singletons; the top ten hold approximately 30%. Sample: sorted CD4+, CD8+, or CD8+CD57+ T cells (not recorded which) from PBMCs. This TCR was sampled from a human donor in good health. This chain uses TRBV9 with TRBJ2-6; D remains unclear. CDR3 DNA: TGTGCCAGCAGCTTAGAAGGGGCCAACGTCCTGACTTTC. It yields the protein CASSLEGANVLTF.